One sample yielded the 32 T cell receptor beta chains listed below, sequenced in a study of blood T cell repertoires in COVID-19. Assay used: immunoSEQ multiplex PCR; TCRdb lists only in-frame clones, some missing. The table lists about 190,000 clones, approximately 84% of them singletons. Sequenced material: peripheral blood. Receptors originate from a woman in her 70s with active or convalescent COVID-19.

V is TRBV9 and J is TRBJ2-5, with TRBD2 matching 14 bases. There are 20 residues in the CDR3. Germline values: CDR1 SGDLS, CDR2 YYNGEE. Trimming cost V 4 bases and J 4 bases; bases outside gene matches: 18. The CDR3 is CASSPKFATSGRAFVETQYF. The CDR3 bases are TGTGCCAGCAGCCCGAAGTTTGCGACTAGCGGGAGGGCCTTTGTAGAGACCCAGTACTTC.

J is TRBJ2-6 and V is TRBV6-5; D gene uncertain. This CDR3 has 15 residues. V gave up 1 base and J gave up 0 bases, with 4 bases separating them. Germline CDR1 MNHEY, CDR2 SVGAGI. CDR3 DNA: TGTGCCAGCAGTTACTTCCACTCTGGGGCCAACGTCCTGACTTTC. Translation: CASSYFHSGANVLTF.

This chain joins TRBV13 and TRBJ2-7; possibly TRBD1 for D (6 bases). CDR1 is PRHDT and CDR2 is FYEKMQ in the germline V gene (reference sequence). The V end was cut by 8 bases, the J end by 3 bases, with 17 bases between. The CDR3 spans 14 residues. The CDR3 sequence: CASATVTGGYEQYF. CDR3 DNA: TGTGCCAGCGCTACAGTGACAGGCGGCTACGAGCAGTACTTC. Full variable domain (missing parts from reference TRBV13 and TRBJ2-7): AAGVIQSPRHLIKEKRETATLKCYPIPRHDTVYWYQQGPGQDPQFLISFYEKMQSDKGSIPDRFSAQQFSDYHSELNMSSLELGDSALYFCASATVTGGYEQYFGPGTRLTVT.

The genes are TRBV29-1 and TRBJ2-1; D perhaps matches TRBD1 (6 bases). Trimming took off 7 bases at V and 5 bases at J, with 12 bases between the two ends. This CDR3 comprises 12 residues. Looked up from germline, CDR1 is SQVTM and CDR2 is ANQGSEA. CDR3 nucleotides: TGCAGCGCTCACTGGGGGCACAATGAGCAGTTCTTC. Its translation is CSAHWGHNEQFF.

The chain links TRBV5-1 to TRBJ2-3; D might be TRBD1 (5 bases). The V gene's germline CDR1 is SGHRS and CDR2 YFSETQ. This CDR3 region has 15 residues. V lost 4 bases and J lost 0, with 12 bases in between. CDR3 in DNA: TGCGCCAGCAGCCCAGACAGCTCTAGCACAGATACGCAGTATTTT. Its protein is CASSPDSSSTDTQYF.

The V and J genes are TRBV19 and TRBJ2-1; D perhaps matches TRBD2 (5 bases). Deletions cut 6 bases from V and 0 bases from J, with 15 bases between. The CDR3 runs to 16 residues. Germline CDR1 is LNHDA and CDR2 is SQIVND (reference sequence). The CDR3 nucleotides are TGTGCCAGTAGGCCGGCGAAGCGGAGCTCCTACAATGAGCAGTTCTTC. Translated: CASRPAKRSSYNEQFF.

The chain links TRBV18 to TRBJ2-5, with D perhaps matching TRBD2 (6 bases). V was cut by 3 bases and J by 2 bases, with 7 bases left in between. The CDR3 runs 13 residues. The germline V gene encodes CDR1 KGHSH and CDR2 LQKENI. In DNA form, the CDR3 reads TGTGCCAGCTCACCCAGCGGGCAAGAGACCCAGTACTTC. Translating it yields CASSPSGQETQYF.

V usage is TRBV21-1 and J usage is TRBJ2-5; the table's D call TRBD2 went unverified against the DNA. TRBV21-1 is noted as a pseudogene. This CDR3 has 23 residues. CDR3 nucleotide sequence: TGTGCCAGCACCCCGGTCGGGCGCCGATTTACTAGCGGGAGGAGGGGGTACCAAGAGACCCAGTACTTC. Amino acids: CASTPVGRRFTSGRRGYQETQYF.

The V call is TRBV10-2, the J call TRBJ1-5; D gene ambiguous. Germline CDR1 is WSHSY and CDR2 is SAAADI. This CDR3 is 13 amino acids long. Trimming left V 0 bases short and J 9 bases short, with 9 bases between. The CDR3 here is CASSESLVGPQHF. Written as DNA, the CDR3 is TGCGCCAGCAGTGAGTCGTTGGTCGGGCCCCAGCATTTT.

The chain has TRBV6-5 and TRBJ1-1; 8 positions agree with TRBD1. The junction had 3 bases not matched to a gene; V was cut back by 3 bases and J by 3 bases. The germline gives CDR1 MNHEY, CDR2 SVGAGI. This CDR3 has 14 residues. CDR3 DNA sequence: TGTGCCAGCAGTTATGACAGGGGAGACACTGAAGCTTTCTTT. It codes for CASSYDRGDTEAFF.

The V gene is TRBV27, the J gene TRBJ1-2; no clear D gene. The V end was cut by 6 bases, the J end by 0 bases, with 8 bases between. This CDR3 contains 13 residues. Per the germline V gene, CDR1 is MNHEY and CDR2 is SMNVEV (reference sequence). CDR3 amino acids: CASSVRANYGYTF. DNA of the CDR3: TGTGCCAGCAGCGTGAGAGCTAACTATGGCTACACCTTC.

J is TRBJ2-3 and V is TRBV2, with TRBD2 identical over 12 bases. The germline V gene encodes CDR1 SNHLY and CDR2 FYNNEI. Germline trimming cut 8 bases from V and 3 bases from J; bases unmatched to any gene: 6. The CDR3 sequence is 15 residues long. The DNA for the CDR3 is TGTGCCAGCTCTAGCGGGAGGGGTGGGACAGATACGCAGTATTTT. It codes for CASSSGRGGTDTQYF. The full variable domain, completed using reference TRBV2 and TRBJ2-3, is EPEVTQTPSHQVTQMGQEVILRCVPISNHLYFYWYRQILGQKVEFLVSFYNNEISEKSEIFDDQFSVERPDGSNFTLKIRSTKLEDSAMYFCASSSGRGGTDTQYFGPGTRLTVL.

This chain links TRBV6-5 with TRBJ1-2, with TRBD1 matching over 7 bases. Looked up from germline, CDR1 is MNHEY and CDR2 is SVGAGI. J lost 1 base, V lost 2 bases, and 7 bases had no gene match. The CDR3 spans 16 residues. The CDR3 sequence: CASSYQQGQINYGYTF. CDR3 nucleotide sequence: TGTGCCAGCAGTTACCAACAGGGGCAGATTAACTATGGCTACACCTTC.

On this clone: Germline and junction disagree at one end, which may indicate a read error. This sequence joins TRBV30 and TRBJ1-5, with 7 bases lining up with TRBD1. Germline lookup yields CDR1 GTSNPN and CDR2 SVGIG (reference sequence). The CDR3 covers 19 residues. Written as DNA, the CDR3 is TGTGCCTGGAGTGTACGTTTTAGGTACAGGGGAGGTTGCTATCAGTCCCAGCATTTT. Translation gives CAWSVRFRYRGGCYQSQHF. Using reference TRBV30 and TRBJ1-5 for the parts outside the CDR3, the full variable domain is SQTIHQWPATLVQPVGSPLSLECTVEGTSNPNLYWYRQAAGRGLQLLFYSVGIGQISSEVPQNLSASRPQDRQFILSSKKLLLSDSGFYLCAWSVRFRYRGGCYQSQHFGDGTRLSIL.

V usage is TRBV18 and J usage is TRBJ2-7; no definite D call. Germline assignment: CDR1 KGHSH and CDR2 LQKENI. V dropped 5 bases and J dropped 4 bases, with 15 bases sitting between them. The length of the CDR3 is 14 residues. The chain's CDR3 is CASSLLQSFYEQYF. CDR3 DNA: TGTGCCAGCTCATTATTACAGAGTTTTTACGAGCAGTACTTC.

V is TRBV28 and J is TRBJ2-5; weak D call: TRBD2 (5 bases). V was pared by 10 bases and J by 4 bases, with 16 bases between. The CDR3 is 13 amino acids. Germline CDR1 and CDR2: MDHEN and SYDVKM. CDR3 bases: TGTGCCACCTCAAACGGGATTGGAGAGACCCAGTACTTC. It codes for CATSNGIGETQYF.

Comments on this clone: The sample contains more than one DNA sequence encoding this CDR3. V gene TRBV5-1 combines with J gene TRBJ2-2; 8 positions match TRBD1. V lost 0 bases, J lost 5 bases, and 0 bases stayed unmatched. This CDR3 comprises 14 residues. Germline values: CDR1 SGHRS, CDR2 YFSETQ. The CDR3 DNA reads as TGCGCCAGCAGCTTGGGACAGGGGACCGGGGAGCTGTTTTTT. This gives the protein CASSLGQGTGELFF. Together with reference TRBV5-1 and TRBJ2-2, the CDR3 gives the full variable domain: KAGVTQTPRYLIKTRGQQVTLSCSPISGHRSVSWYQQTPGQGLQFLFEYFSETQRNKGNFPGRFSGRQFSNSRSEMNVSTLELGDSALYLCASSLGQGTGELFFGEGSRLTVL.

Only a few counts were recorded for this clone. V gene TRBV20-1 combines with J gene TRBJ2-1; TRBD1 aligns across 9 bases. The V segment lost 3 bases and the J segment 8 bases; nucleotides outside the gene matches: 14. This CDR3 region has 16 residues. CDR1 and CDR2 (germline): DFQATT, SNEGSKA (reference sequence). For the CDR3, the DNA is TGCAGTGCTAGTCGTCCTTTTAAACAGGGGGCCTATGAGCAGTTCTTC. Amino acids: CSASRPFKQGAYEQFF.

The chain couples TRBV9 to TRBJ2-7; D is undetermined. This CDR3 spans 14 amino acids. Germline CDR1 SGDLS, CDR2 YYNGEE. V was pared by 0 bases and J by 4 bases, with 11 bases between. The CDR3 nucleotides read TGTGCCAGCAGCGTAGTCCCCTCTCCGTACGAGCAGTACTTC. Translation: CASSVVPSPYEQYF.

The V and J genes are TRBV5-1 and TRBJ2-7; 7 nucleotides match TRBD2. The V gene end was trimmed by 1 base and the J gene end by 3 bases; junction bases not matched to a gene: 4. CDR3 length: 14 amino acids. CDR1 is SGHRS, CDR2 YFSETQ, per germline. Here the CDR3 DNA reads TGCGCCAGCAGCTTGCAGACTAGCAGCTACGAGCAGTACTTC. It translates to CASSLQTSSYEQYF.

This clone was observed a single time. CDR3 loop: CASSHRGGIKETQYF. CDR3 sequence (DNA): TGCGCCAGCAGCCATAGAGGGGGTATTAAGGAGACCCAGTACTTC. The V and J genes are TRBV4-1 and TRBJ2-5; maybe TRBD1 (6 bases). Germline V lookup: CDR1 MGHRA, CDR2 YSYEKL. CDR3 length: 15 amino acids. The V end lost 3 bases, the J end lost 5 bases, and 16 bases lay between the germline ends.

The chain combines TRBV30 with TRBJ1-1, with TRBD1 matching over 11 bases. The ends lost 0 bases at V and 0 bases at J; junction bases unmatched: 9. CDR1 is GTSNPN, CDR2 SVGIG, per germline (reference sequence). The CDR3 has 18 amino acids. The CDR3 DNA reads as TGTGCCTGGAGTGTAGGGGACAGGGGGTTTAGTATGAACACTGAAGCTTTCTTT. Translated: CAWSVGDRGFSMNTEAFF.

The V gene is TRBV5-1, the J gene TRBJ2-1; 8 positions match TRBD2. The CDR3 extends over 14 amino acids. Germline trimming cut 6 bases from V and 7 bases from J; bases unmatched to any gene: 9. Germline V lookup: CDR1 SGHRS, CDR2 YFSETQ. The DNA of the CDR3 is TGCGCCAGCATCCCAAGGACTAGCTCTAATGAGCAGTTCTTC. Its translation: CASIPRTSSNEQFF.

This clone was seen a handful of times. The chain is built from TRBV12-3 or TRBV12-4 and TRBJ1-5; no clear D. Trimming stripped 5 bases from V and 5 bases from J, with 7 bases between. The CDR3 length is 12 residues. The CDR3: CASSRGHQPQHF. For the CDR3, the DNA is TGTGCCAGCAGTCGTGGCCATCAGCCCCAGCATTTT.

The gene calls are TRBV2 and TRBJ2-3; the match to TRBD1 covers 9 bases. Germline V CDR1 and CDR2: SNHLY, FYNNEI. Trimming removed 3 bases from V and 3 bases from J; junction bases left unmatched: 13. This CDR3 comprises 18 residues. The CDR3 nucleotides are TGTGCCAGCAGTGACTTCTACGGGGACAGGGTATGGACAGATACGCAGTATTTT. Translated: CASSDFYGDRVWTDTQYF.

The chain is built from TRBV5-3 and TRBJ2-5, with TRBD2 identical over 12 bases. TRBV5-3 is flagged as an ORF with uncertain function. The V and J ends lost 1 base and 5 bases, in that order; junction bases with no gene match: 21. The CDR3 length is 21 residues. The CDR3 sequence is CARSLIGLAGGPAGSGETQYF. The CDR3 region has the DNA TGTGCCAGAAGCTTGATCGGTCTAGCGGGAGGGCCGGCGGGGTCCGGGGAGACCCAGTACTTC.

This clone was seen just once. The chain couples TRBV3-1 (or the pseudogene TRBV3-2) to TRBJ1-6; D might be TRBD1 (6 bases). In germline, CDR1 is LGHDT, CDR2 YNNKEL (reference sequence). V lost 3 bases and J 7 bases, leaving 10 bases between the germline ends. This CDR3 has 14 amino acids. CDR3 residues: CASSQSRGNSPLHF. CDR3 sequence (DNA): TGTGCCAGCAGCCAGAGCAGGGGAAATTCACCCCTCCACTTT.

A single count supports this clone. The chain recombines TRBV19 with TRBJ2-1; 10 nucleotides line up with TRBD1. Losses at the gene ends were 6 bases for V and 5 bases for J; bases not matched to a gene: 4. The length of the CDR3 is 14 residues. Germline-derived CDR1 and CDR2 are LNHDA and SQIVND (reference sequence). The CDR3 loop is CASRPGQGHNEQFF. As DNA, the CDR3 is TGTGCCAGTAGGCCGGGACAGGGGCACAATGAGCAGTTCTTC.

The rearrangement links TRBV5-5 to TRBJ1-2; D unresolved. V was trimmed by 4 bases and J by 6 bases, leaving 16 bases between them. The CDR3 runs 14 residues. Germline V gives CDR1 SGHKS, CDR2 YYEKEE (reference sequence). The CDR3 DNA sequence: TGTGCCAGCAGCGCACGACGGGAGTCCGATGGCTACACCTTC. Translated: CASSARRESDGYTF.

The chain recombines TRBV5-4 with TRBJ2-7, with no clear D. The V gene's germline CDR1 is SGHNT and CDR2 YYREEE (reference sequence). The CDR3 extends over 14 amino acids. The ends were cut back, 4 bases at V and 4 bases at J, with 15 bases in the middle. CDR3 nucleotides: TGTGCCAGCAGCCTAACTGTTGACAAGTACGAGCAGTACTTC. Amino acids: CASSLTVDKYEQYF.

The chain carries TRBV11-1 and TRBJ2-2, with D possibly TRBD2 on 5 matching bases. The V gene's germline CDR1 is SGHAT and CDR2 FQDESV (reference sequence). The CDR3 is 16 residues long. V was clipped by 1 base and J by 6 bases, with 15 bases between them. The CDR3 DNA reads TGTGCCAGCAGCTTAGTCCGTACTAGTCGGTCCGGGGAGCTGTTTTTT. Amino acids: CASSLVRTSRSGELFF.

This clone occurred a few times. The J gene is TRBJ1-6, the V gene TRBV5-6; unclear D gene. Germline assignment: CDR1 SGHDT and CDR2 YYEEEE. The CDR3 runs 15 residues. Trimming took 2 bases from V and 7 from J, leaving 13 bases between them. The CDR3 reads CASSLMGLGNSPLHF. CDR3 nucleotide sequence: TGTGCCAGCAGCTTAATGGGCCTCGGAAATTCACCCCTCCACTTT.